The clone carrying this TCR beta chain was observed many times. The antigen remains unidentified. These data come from a study of T cell clones after liver transplantation. About the study: HCV positivity affected three of eight recipients; the rest lacked autoimmune or viral indications. Draws occurred before transplant, before withdrawal, and after complete or failed withdrawal.

Germline V gene data show CDR1 as SQVTM and CDR2 as ANQGSEA. CDR3 length: 11 amino acids. The V gene end was trimmed by 7 bases and the J gene end by 7 bases; junction bases not matched to a gene: 6. The study, taken as a whole, reports: Post-transplant, graft-donor-reactive CD4 TCRbeta sequences in blood dropped significantly in most of the 8 subjects.

Libraries were prepared by immunoSEQ multiplex PCR; TCRdb keeps only in-frame clonotypes and omits some of them. The sample yields roughly 97,000 clones, 75% to 85% seen once. This clonotype was obtained from a human donor who received a liver transplant. The gene calls are TRBV29-1 and TRBJ2-7; 8 bases agree with TRBD1. Specimen: CD4+ T cells from blood, collected before liver transplant. The CDR3 sequence is CSARTGREQYF. DNA for the CDR3: TGCAGCGCCAGGACAGGGAGGGAGCAGTACTTC.